This T cell receptor (beta chain) was identified in a study of T cell changes during pregnancy in multiple sclerosis. Some clones are missing from TCRdb's copy, which holds only in-frame ones; the method was immunoSEQ multiplex PCR. The data show around 77,000 clones, about nine tenths seen once. With V trimmed by 0 bases and J by 7 bases, 4 bases remained unmatched. Per germline, CDR1 SGDLS and CDR2 YYNGEE. The CDR3 has 14 amino acids. This sample comprised peripheral blood, obtained in the third trimester of pregnancy. The TCR was taken from a female donor in good health, enrolled as a control in a pregnancy study. The chain has TRBV9 and TRBJ2-3; 8 bases are shared with TRBD2. The CDR3 sequence: CASSVASGGNTQYF. CDR3 in DNA: TGTGCCAGCAGCGTAGCGAGCGGGGGTAATACGCAGTATTTT.